This T cell receptor beta chain came from a study of shared clonotypes between healthy human individuals. About the study: Samples came from a couple of female and three male donors aged 18 to 49.

Germline assignment: CDR1 SGHVS and CDR2 FQNEAQ. Trimming shortened V by 4 bases and J by 9 bases, and 12 bases separated the two germline ends. CDR3 length equals 12 residues. Libraries were prepared by immunoSEQ multiplex PCR; TCRdb keeps only in-frame clonotypes and omits some of them. The data show under 1,100,000 clones, with approximately 68% seen just once and approximately 1.5% held by the top ten. About this clone: No antigen is known for it.

The split of CD4+ cells yielded CD45RA+ naive and CD45RA-negative memory subsets. Whole-study results and caveats: Estimated clonotype richness was generally higher in naive than memory subsets. Naive CD4 clonotypes were shared across several donors at 5% to 6%.

The sequence was obtained from a young man in good health. The chain uses TRBV7-8 and TRBJ1-1, with D maybe TRBD1 (6 bases). The source material was memory CD4+ T cells sorted from blood. Subset meaning: CD45RA-negative fraction. The CDR3 loop is CASSSTGFKAFF. The CDR3 nucleotides are TGTGCCAGCAGCTCCACAGGGTTTAAAGCTTTCTTT.